This entry describes one T cell receptor (beta chain). Its antigen is not yet known. One base away there is no much larger clone; base qualities are not given. The library was prepared using the immunoSEQ multiplex PCR assay. In TCRdb, the immuneACCESS table is reduced to in-frame sequences with V and J assigned. These tables do not hold every clone; where another copy was compared, an unresolved V gene accounts for under half, and the others remain unexplained. Recorded for this sample are around 96,000 clones; 94% of them occurred a single time. Approximately 1.6% of the sample comes from the top ten. Unmatched junction bases come to 11, with V trimmed by 11 bases and J by 5 bases. From cysteine to phenylalanine, the CDR3 is 13 amino acids long. Kept here is only the CDR3 DNA, which spans 39 bases and is read in frame from base 1. The germline V gene gives CDR1 as KGHSH and CDR2 as LQKENI. This sample is part of a study of T cell changes during pregnancy in multiple sclerosis (dated by TCRdb to the late 2010s). For the wider study: The study looked at changes in the T cell repertoire across pregnancy in women with multiple sclerosis.

Rearrangement joined TRBV18 to TRBJ2-5; TRBD2 matches 7 bases in the middle. Sequences were derived from peripheral blood, sampled after pregnancy. The sequence was obtained from a female donor in good health, enrolled as a control in a pregnancy study. At the DNA level, the sequence is TGTGCCGGGCTGGCGGGAGTCAGGGAGACCCAGTACTTC. Its protein is CAGLAGVRETQYF.